This TCR beta chain was sequenced during a study of CD8 T cells in Susac syndrome. As concerns this clonotype: The antigen remains unidentified.

V was clipped by 4 bases and J by 5 bases, with 17 bases between them. The CDR3 extends over 15 amino acids. Germline V CDR1 and CDR2: MNHEY, SVGAGI. Findings and caveats of the study: As the study acknowledged, the number of individuals in its TCR sequencing and HLA analysis was relatively small.

Sequencing of TCR beta was carried out in blood CD8+ and CD4+ T cells. Purification of the CD8+ and CD4+ T cells relied on negative isolation, and TEMRA cells underwent FACS enrichment. Reverse transcription of about 0.5 to 1 ug RNA used random hexamers. TCRdb re-derived calls from the immunoSEQ multiplex PCR reads in MiXCR, one entry per CDR3 protein. The sample shows about 150,000 distinct CDR3 sequences, about 94% of them seen only once. The sample comprised CD8+ T cells from PBMCs. The chain joins TRBV6-5 to TRBJ2-5; D remains ambiguous. The receptor was derived from a human donor with multiple sclerosis. The CDR3 sequence: CASSSIGGGWETQYF. The CDR3, as DNA: TGTGCCAGCAGTTCGATAGGCGGTGGGTGGGAGACCCAGTACTTC.